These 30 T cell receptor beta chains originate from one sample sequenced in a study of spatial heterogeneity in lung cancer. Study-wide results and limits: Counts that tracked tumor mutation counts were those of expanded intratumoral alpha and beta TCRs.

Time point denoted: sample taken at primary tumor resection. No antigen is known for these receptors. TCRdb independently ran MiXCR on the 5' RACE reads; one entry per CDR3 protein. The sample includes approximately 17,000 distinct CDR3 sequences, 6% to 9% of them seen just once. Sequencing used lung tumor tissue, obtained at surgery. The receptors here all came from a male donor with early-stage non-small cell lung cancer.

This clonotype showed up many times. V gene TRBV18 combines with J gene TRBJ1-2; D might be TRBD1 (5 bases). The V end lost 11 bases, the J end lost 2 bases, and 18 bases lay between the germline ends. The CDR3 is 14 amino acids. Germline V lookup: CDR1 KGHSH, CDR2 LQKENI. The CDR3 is CAGAAGAANYGYTF. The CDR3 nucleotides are TGTGCCGGAGCCGCCGGGGCAGCCAACTATGGCTACACCTTC.

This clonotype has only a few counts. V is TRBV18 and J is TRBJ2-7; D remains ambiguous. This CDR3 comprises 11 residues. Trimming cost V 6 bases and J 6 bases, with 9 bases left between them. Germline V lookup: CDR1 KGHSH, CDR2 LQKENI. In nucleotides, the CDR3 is TGTGCCAGCTCGTCAGGCCTCGAGCAGTACTTC. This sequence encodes CASSSGLEQYF.

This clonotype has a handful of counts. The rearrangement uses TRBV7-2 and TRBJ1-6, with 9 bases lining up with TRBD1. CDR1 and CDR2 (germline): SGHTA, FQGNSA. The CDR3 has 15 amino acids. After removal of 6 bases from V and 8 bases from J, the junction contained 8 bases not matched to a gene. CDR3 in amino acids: CASSLTGGNDSPLHF. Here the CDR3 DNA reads TGTGCCAGCAGTCTGACAGGGGGAAATGATTCACCCCTCCACTTT. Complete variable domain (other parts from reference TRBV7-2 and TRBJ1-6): GAGVSQSPSNKVTEKGKDVELRCDPISGHTALYWYRQSLGQGLEFLIYFQGNSAPDKSGLPSDRFSAERTGGSVSTLTIQRTQQEDSAVYLCASSLTGGNDSPLHFGNGTRLTVT.

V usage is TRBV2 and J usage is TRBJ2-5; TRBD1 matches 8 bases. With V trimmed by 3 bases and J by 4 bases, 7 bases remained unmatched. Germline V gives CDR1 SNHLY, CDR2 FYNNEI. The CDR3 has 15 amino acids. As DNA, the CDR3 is TGTGCCAGCAGTGAGCAGTCAGGGGGCGCAGAGACCCAGTACTTC. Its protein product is CASSEQSGGAETQYF. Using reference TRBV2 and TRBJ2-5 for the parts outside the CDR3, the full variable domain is EPEVTQTPSHQVTQMGQEVILRCVPISNHLYFYWYRQILGQKVEFLVSFYNNEISEKSEIFDDQFSVERPDGSNFTLKIRSTKLEDSAMYFCASSEQSGGAETQYFGPGTRLLVL.

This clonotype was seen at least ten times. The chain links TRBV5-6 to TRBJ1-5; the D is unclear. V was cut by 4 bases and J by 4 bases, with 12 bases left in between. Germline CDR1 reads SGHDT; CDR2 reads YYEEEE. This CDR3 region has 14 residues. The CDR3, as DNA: TGTGCCAGCAGCCGAACGGGGAATAATCAGCCCCAGCATTTT. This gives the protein CASSRTGNNQPQHF.

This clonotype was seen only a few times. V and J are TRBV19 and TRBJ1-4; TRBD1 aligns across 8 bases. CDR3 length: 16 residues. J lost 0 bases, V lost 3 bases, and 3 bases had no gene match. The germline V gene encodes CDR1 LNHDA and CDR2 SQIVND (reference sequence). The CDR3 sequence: CASSMDRVATNEKLFF. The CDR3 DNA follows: TGTGCCAGTAGTATGGACAGGGTTGCAACTAATGAAAAACTGTTTTTT.

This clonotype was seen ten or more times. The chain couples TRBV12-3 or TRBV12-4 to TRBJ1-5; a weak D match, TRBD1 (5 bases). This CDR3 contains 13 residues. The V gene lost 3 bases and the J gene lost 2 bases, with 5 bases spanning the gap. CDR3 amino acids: CASSLTGNQPQHF. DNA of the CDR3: TGTGCCAGCAGTTTGACAGGCAATCAGCCCCAGCATTTT.

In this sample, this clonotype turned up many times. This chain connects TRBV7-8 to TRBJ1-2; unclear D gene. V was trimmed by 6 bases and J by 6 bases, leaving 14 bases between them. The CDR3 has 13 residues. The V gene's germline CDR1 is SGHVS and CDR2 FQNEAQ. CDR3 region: CASSLPGSNGYTF. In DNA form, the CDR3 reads TGTGCCAGCAGTCTACCGGGGTCGAATGGCTACACCTTC.

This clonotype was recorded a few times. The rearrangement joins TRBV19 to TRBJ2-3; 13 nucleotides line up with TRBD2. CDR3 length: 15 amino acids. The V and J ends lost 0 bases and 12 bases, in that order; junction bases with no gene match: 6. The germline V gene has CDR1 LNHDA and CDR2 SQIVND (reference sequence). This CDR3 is CASSIDRTSGSFQYF. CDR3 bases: TGTGCCAGTAGTATAGATCGGACTAGCGGGAGTTTTCAGTATTTT.

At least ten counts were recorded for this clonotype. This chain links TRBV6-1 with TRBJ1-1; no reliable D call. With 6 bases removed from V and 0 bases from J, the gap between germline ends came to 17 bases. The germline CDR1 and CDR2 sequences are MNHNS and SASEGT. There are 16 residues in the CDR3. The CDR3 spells CASRKAYTELNTEAFF. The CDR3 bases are TGTGCCAGCAGGAAAGCTTATACAGAGCTGAACACTGAAGCTTTCTTT.

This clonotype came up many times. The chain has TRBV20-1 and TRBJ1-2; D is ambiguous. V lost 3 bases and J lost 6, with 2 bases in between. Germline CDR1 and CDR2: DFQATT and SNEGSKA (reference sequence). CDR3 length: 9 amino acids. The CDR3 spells CSASNGYTF. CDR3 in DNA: TGCAGTGCTAGTAATGGCTACACCTTC.

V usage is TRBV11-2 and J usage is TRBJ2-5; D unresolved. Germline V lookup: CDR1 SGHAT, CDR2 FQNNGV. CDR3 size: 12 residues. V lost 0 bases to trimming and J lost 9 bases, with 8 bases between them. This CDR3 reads CASSLDRAAQYF. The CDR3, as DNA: TGTGCCAGCAGCTTAGATCGGGCGGCCCAGTACTTC.

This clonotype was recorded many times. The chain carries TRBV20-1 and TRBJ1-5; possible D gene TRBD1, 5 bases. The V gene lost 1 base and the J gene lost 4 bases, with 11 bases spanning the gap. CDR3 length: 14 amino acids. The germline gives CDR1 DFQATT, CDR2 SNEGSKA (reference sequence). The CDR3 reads CSARGGSFNQPQHF. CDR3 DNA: TGCAGTGCTAGAGGGGGCAGTTTTAATCAGCCCCAGCATTTT.

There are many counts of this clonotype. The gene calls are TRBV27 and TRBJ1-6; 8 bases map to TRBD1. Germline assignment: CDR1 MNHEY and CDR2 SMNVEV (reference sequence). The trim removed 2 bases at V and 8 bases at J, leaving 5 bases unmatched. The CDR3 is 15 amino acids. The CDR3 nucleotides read TGTGCCAGCAGTTTACTCGGACAGGGCCATTCACCCCTCCACTTT. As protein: CASSLLGQGHSPLHF.

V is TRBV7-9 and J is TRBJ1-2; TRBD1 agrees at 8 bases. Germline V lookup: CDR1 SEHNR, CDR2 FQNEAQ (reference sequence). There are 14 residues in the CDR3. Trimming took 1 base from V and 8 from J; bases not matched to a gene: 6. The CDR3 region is CASSLGEQGGGYTF. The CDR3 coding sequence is TGTGCCAGCAGCTTAGGAGAACAGGGGGGCGGCTACACCTTC.

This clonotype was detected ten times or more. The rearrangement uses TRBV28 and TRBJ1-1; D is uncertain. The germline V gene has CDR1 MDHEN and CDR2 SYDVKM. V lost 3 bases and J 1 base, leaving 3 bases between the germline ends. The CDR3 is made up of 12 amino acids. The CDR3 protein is CASSFQNTEAFF. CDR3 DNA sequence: TGTGCCAGCAGTTTCCAGAACACTGAAGCTTTCTTT.

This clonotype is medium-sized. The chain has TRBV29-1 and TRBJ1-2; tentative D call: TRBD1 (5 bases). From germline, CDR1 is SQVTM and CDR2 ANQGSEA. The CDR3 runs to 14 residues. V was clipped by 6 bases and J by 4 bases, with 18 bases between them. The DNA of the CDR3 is TGCAGCGTCCAAGGGGTCACCAGGAGCTATGGCTACACCTTC. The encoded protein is CSVQGVTRSYGYTF.

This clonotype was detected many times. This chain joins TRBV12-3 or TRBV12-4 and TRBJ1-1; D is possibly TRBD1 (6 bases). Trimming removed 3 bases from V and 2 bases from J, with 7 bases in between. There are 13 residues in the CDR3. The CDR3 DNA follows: TGTGCCAGCAGTTTTGGGGGCAACACTGAAGCTTTCTTT. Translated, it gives CASSFGGNTEAFF.

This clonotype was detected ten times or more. The CDR3 is CASSVRQGANQPQHF. CDR3 sequence (DNA): TGTGCCAGCAGTGTTCGACAGGGGGCTAATCAGCCCCAGCATTTT. This sequence joins TRBV6-1 and TRBJ1-5, with 10 bases fitting TRBD1. Unmatched junction bases numbered 4, after V lost 4 bases and J lost 4 bases. The CDR3 is 15 residues long. In germline, CDR1 is MNHNS, CDR2 SASEGT.

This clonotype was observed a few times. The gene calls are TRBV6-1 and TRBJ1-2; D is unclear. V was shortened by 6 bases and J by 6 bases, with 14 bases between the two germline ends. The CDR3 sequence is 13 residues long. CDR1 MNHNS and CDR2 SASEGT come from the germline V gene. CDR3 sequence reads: CASRLQRTHGYTF. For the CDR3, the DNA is TGTGCCAGCAGACTACAGAGAACTCATGGCTACACCTTC.

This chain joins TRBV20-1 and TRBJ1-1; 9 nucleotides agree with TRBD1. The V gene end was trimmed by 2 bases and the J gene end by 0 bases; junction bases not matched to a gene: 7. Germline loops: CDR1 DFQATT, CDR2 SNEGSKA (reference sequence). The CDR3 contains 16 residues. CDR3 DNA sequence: TGCAGTGCTAGACTCGACAGGGGGGGAATGAACACTGAAGCTTTCTTT. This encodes CSARLDRGGMNTEAFF.

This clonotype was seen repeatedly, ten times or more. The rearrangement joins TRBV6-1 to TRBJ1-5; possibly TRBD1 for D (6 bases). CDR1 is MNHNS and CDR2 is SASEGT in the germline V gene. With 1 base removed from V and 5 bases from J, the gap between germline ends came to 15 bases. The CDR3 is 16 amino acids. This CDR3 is CASSEDRQVSYQPQHF. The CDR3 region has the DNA TGTGCCAGCAGTGAAGATAGACAGGTATCTTATCAGCCCCAGCATTTT.

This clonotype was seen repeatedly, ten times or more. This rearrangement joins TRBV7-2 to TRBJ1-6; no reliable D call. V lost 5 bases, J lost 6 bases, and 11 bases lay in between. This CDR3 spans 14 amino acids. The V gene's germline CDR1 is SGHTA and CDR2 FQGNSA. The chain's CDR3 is CASSHREFNSPLHF. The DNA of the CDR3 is TGTGCCAGCAGCCACCGGGAGTTTAATTCACCCCTCCACTTT. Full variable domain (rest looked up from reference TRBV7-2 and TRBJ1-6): GAGVSQSPSNKVTEKGKDVELRCDPISGHTALYWYRQSLGQGLEFLIYFQGNSAPDKSGLPSDRFSAERTGGSVSTLTIQRTQQEDSAVYLCASSHREFNSPLHFGNGTRLTVT.

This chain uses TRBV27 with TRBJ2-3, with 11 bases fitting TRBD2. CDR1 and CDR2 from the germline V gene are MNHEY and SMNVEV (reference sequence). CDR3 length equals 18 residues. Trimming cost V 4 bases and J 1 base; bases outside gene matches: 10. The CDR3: CASSSNRATSGGTDTQYF. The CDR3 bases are TGTGCCAGCAGTTCTAACCGAGCGACTAGCGGGGGCACAGATACGCAGTATTTT.

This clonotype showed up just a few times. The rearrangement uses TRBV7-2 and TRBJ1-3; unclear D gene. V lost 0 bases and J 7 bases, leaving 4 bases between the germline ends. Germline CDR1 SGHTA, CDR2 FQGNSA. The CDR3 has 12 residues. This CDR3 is CASSLARNTIYF. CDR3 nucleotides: TGTGCCAGCAGCTTAGCGAGGAACACCATATATTTT.

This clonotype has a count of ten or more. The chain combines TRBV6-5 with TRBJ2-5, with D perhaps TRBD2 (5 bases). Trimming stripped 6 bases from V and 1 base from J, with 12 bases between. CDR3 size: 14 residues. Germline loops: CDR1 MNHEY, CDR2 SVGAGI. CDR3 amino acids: CASRRATIQETQYF. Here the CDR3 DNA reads TGTGCCAGCAGGAGGGCCACGATCCAAGAGACCCAGTACTTC.

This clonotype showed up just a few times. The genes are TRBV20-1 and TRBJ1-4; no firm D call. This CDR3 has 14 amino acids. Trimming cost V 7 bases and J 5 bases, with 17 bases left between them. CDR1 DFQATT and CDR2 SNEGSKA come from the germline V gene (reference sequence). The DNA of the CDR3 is TGCAGTGGACTGGACGTTCTCCAGAATGAAAAACTGTTTTTT. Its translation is CSGLDVLQNEKLFF.

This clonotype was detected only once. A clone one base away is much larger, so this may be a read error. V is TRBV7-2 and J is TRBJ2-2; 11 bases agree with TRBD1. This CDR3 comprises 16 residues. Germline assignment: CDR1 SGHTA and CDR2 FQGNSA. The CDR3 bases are TGTGCCAGCAGCTCCGGACAGGGGGCCTTCACCGGGGAGCTGTATTTT. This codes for CASSSGQGAFTGELYF. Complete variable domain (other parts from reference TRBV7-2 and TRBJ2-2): GAGVSQSPSNKVTEKGKDVELRCDPISGHTALYWYRQSLGQGLEFLIYFQGNSAPDKSGLPSDRFSAERTGGSVSTLTIQRTQQEDSAVYLCASSSGQGAFTGELYFGEGSRLTVL.

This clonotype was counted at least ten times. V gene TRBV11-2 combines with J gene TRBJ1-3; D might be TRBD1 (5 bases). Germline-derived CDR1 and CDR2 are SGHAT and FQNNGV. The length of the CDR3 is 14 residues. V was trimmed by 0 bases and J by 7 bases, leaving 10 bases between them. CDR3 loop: CASSLEAGSNTIYF. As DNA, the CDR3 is TGTGCCAGCAGCTTAGAGGCAGGGTCGAACACCATATATTTT.

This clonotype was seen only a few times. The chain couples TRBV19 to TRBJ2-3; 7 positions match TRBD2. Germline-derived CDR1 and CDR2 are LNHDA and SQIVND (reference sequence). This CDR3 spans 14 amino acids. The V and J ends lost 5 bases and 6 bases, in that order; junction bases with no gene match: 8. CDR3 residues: CASSPWGGTDTQYF. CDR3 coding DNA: TGTGCCAGTAGTCCCTGGGGAGGGACCGATACGCAGTATTTT. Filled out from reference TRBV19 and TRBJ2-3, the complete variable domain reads DGGITQSPKYLFRKEGQNVTLSCEQNLNHDAMYWYRQDPGQGLRLIYYSQIVNDFQKGDIAEGYSVSREKKESFPLTVTSAQKNPTAFYLCASSPWGGTDTQYFGPGTRLTVL.